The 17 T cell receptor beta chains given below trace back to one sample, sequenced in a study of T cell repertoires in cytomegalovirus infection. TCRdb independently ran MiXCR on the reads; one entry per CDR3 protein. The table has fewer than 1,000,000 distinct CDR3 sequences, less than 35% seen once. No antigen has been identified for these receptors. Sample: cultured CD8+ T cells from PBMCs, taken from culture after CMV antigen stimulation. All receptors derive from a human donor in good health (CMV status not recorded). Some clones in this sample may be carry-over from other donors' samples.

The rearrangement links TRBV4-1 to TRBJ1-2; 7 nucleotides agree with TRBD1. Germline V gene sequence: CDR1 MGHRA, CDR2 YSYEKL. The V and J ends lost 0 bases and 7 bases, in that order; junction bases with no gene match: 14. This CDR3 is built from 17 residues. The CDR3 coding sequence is TGCGCCAGCAGCCAAGATCGACTTCGGACAGGAACTTTTGGCTACACCTTC. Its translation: CASSQDRLRTGTFGYTF.

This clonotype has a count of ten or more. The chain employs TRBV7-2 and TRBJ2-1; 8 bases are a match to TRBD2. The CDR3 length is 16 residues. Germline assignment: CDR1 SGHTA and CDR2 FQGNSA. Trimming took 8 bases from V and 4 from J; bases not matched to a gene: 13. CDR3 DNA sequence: TGTGCCAGCTCCCCCAGCGGGGGAGCTCAATACAATGAGCAGTTCTTC. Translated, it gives CASSPSGGAQYNEQFF.

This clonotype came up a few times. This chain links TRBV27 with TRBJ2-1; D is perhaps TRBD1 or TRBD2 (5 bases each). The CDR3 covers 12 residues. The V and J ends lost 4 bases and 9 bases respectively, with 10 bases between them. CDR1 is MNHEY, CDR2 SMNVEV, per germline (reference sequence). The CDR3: CASSWGTGEQFF. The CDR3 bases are TGTGCCAGCAGTTGGGGGACGGGTGAGCAGTTCTTC.

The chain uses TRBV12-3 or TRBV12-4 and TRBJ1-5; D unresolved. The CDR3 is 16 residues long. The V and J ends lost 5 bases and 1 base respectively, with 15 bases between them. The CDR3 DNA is TGTGCCAGCAGTGTAGGTCCCCCGGAGAGCAATCAGCCCCAGCATTTT. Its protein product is CASSVGPPESNQPQHF.

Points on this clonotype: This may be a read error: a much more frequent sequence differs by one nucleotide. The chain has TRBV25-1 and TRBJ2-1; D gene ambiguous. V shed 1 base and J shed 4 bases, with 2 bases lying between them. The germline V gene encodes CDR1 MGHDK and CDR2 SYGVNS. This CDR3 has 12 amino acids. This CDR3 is CASSEWYNEQFF. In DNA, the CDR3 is TGTGCCAGCAGTGAATGGTACAATGAGCAGTTCTTC.

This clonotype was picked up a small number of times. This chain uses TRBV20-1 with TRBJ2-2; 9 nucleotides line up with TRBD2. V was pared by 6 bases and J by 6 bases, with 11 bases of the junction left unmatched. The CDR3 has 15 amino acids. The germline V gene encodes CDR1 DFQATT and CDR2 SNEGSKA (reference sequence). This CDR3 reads CSAQKGLAGPGELFF. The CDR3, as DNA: TGCAGTGCACAGAAGGGGCTAGCGGGACCCGGGGAGCTGTTTTTT.

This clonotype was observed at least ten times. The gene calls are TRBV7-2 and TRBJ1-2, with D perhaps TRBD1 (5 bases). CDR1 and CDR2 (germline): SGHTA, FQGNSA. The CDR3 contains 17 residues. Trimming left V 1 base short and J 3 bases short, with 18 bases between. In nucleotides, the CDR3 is TGTGCCAGCAGCTTAGGACGCGGCGCAGGGAAGCACTATGGCTACACCTTC. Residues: CASSLGRGAGKHYGYTF.

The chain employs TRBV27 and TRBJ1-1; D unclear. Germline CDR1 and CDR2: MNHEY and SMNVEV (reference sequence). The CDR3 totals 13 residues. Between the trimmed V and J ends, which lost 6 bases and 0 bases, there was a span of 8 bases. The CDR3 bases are TGTGCCAGCAGGAACTGGGTGAACACTGAAGCTTTCTTT. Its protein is CASRNWVNTEAFF.

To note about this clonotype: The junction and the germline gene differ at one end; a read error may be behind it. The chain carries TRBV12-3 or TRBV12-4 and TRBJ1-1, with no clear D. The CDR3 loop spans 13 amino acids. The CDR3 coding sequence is TGTGTCAGCAAGGACCCGAGGCGGACTGAAGCTTTCTTT. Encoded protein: CVSKDPRRTEAFF.

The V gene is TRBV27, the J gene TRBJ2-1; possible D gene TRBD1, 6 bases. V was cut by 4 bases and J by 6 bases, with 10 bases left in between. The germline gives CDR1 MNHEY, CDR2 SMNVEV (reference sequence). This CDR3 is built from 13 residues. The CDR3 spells CASSYQGFNEQFF. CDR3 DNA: TGTGCCAGCAGTTACCAGGGGTTCAATGAGCAGTTCTTC.

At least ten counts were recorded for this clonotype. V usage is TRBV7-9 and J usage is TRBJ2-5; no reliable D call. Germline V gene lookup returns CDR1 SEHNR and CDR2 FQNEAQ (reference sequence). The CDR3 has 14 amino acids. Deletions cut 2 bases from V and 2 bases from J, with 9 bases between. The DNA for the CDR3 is TGTGCCAGCAGCTTACCCTTCACACAAGAGACCCAGTACTTC. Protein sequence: CASSLPFTQETQYF.

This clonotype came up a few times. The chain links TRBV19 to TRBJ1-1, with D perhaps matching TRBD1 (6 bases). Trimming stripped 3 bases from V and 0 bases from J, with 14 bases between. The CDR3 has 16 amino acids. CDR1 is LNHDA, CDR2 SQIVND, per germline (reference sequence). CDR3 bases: TGTGCCAGTAGTATTGATCGACAGGCAATGAACACTGAAGCTTTCTTT. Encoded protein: CASSIDRQAMNTEAFF.

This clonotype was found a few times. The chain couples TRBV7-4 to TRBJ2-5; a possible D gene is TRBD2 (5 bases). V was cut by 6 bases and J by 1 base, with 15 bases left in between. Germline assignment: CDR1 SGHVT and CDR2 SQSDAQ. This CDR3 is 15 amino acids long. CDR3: CASSFRGGGQETQYF. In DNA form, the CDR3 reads TGTGCCAGCAGTTTCCGGGGTGGAGGCCAAGAGACCCAGTACTTC.

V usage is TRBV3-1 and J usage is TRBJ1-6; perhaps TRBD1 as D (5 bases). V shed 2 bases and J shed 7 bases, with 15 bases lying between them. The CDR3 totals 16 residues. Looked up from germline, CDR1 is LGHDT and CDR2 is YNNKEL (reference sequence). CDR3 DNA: TGTGCCAGCAGCCAACTTGGGGCTCGGGGCAATTCACCCCTCCACTTT. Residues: CASSQLGARGNSPLHF. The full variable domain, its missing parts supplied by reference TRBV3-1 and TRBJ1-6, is DTAVSQTPKYLVTQMGNDKSIKCEQNLGHDTMYWYKQDSKKFLKIMFSYNNKELIINETVPNRFSPKSPDKAHLNLHINSLELGDSAVYFCASSQLGARGNSPLHFGNGTRLTVT.

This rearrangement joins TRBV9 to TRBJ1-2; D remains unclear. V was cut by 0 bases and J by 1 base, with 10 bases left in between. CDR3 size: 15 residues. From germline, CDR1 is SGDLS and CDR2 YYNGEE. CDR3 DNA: TGTGCCAGCAGCGTAGCGGGGATAGATAACTATGGCTACACCTTC. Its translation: CASSVAGIDNYGYTF.

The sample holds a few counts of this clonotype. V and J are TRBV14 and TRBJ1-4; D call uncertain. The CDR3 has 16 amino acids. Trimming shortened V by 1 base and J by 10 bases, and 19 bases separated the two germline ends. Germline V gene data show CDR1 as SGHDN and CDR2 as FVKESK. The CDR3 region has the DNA TGTGCCAGCAGCCAAGCTCGACAAACGGGGATAGGAAAACTGTTTTTT. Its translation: CASSQARQTGIGKLFF.

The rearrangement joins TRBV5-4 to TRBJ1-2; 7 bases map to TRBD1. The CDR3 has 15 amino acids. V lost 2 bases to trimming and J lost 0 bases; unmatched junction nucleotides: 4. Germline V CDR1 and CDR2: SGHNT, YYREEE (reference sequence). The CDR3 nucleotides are TGTGCCAGCAGCTTCGCGGGACAGCCTAACTATGGCTACACCTTC. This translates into CASSFAGQPNYGYTF.